The next 20 T cell receptor beta chains were all read from a single sample in a study of T cell responses to AZD1222 COVID-19 vaccine (dated by TCRdb to about 2021). The time point label for this specimen denotes: baseline before first vaccination. Receptor amplification or capture employed the immunoSEQ multiplex PCR assay. Here the immuneACCESS table is served through TCRdb, limited to in-frame sequences with V and J called. Missing clones are a known gap in these copies; in checked studies unresolved V genes cover under half, and the rest lacks a known reason. The sample table shows fewer than 150,000 clones, and over 90% are seen once. The ten largest clones add up to 0.91% of the sample. Here the sequenced sample was peripheral blood, taken on day 0 of AZD1222 vaccination. The source is an adult in good health.

The chain couples TRBV5-1 to TRBJ1-5; no definite D call. The germline V and J ends were trimmed by 0 bases and 0 bases, with 7 bases remaining between them. This CDR3 comprises 15 residues. In germline, CDR1 is SGHRS, CDR2 YFSETQ. Written as DNA, the CDR3 is TGCGCCAGCAGCTTGGAAGGGAATAGCAATCAGCCCCAGCATTTT. It translates to CASSLEGNSNQPQHF.

The chain employs TRBV6-1 and TRBJ2-7; TRBD1 matches at 10 bases. Germline V gene lookup returns CDR1 MNHNS and CDR2 SASEGT. V gave up 3 bases and J gave up 3 bases; unmatched junction bases: 8. The CDR3 is made up of 16 amino acids. As DNA, the CDR3 is TGTGCCAGCAGTGATGACAGGGGGCACCCACGCTACGAGCAGTACTTC. Protein sequence: CASSDDRGHPRYEQYF.

V gene TRBV19 combines with J gene TRBJ2-3; a possible D gene is TRBD2 (7 bases). Per germline, CDR1 LNHDA and CDR2 SQIVND (reference sequence). V was trimmed by 0 bases and J by 2 bases, leaving 12 bases between them. The CDR3 contains 16 residues. This CDR3 reads CASSIDGGGHTDTQYF. CDR3 bases: TGTGCCAGTAGTATAGATGGGGGGGGCCACACAGATACGCAGTATTTT.

The V and J genes are TRBV4-1 and TRBJ1-1, with D perhaps TRBD1 (5 bases). V was clipped by 0 bases and J by 6 bases, with 20 bases between them. CDR1 and CDR2 from the germline V gene are MGHRA and YSYEKL. This CDR3 is 17 amino acids long. CDR3: CASSQESIRLAGAEAFF. CDR3 nucleotide sequence: TGCGCCAGCAGCCAAGAGTCGATTCGTCTAGCGGGGGCTGAAGCTTTCTTT.

This chain connects TRBV20-1 to TRBJ2-2, with D perhaps TRBD1 (5 bases). This CDR3 is built from 11 residues. V lost 6 bases and J 6 bases, leaving 8 bases between the germline ends. CDR1 and CDR2 from the germline V gene are DFQATT and SNEGSKA (reference sequence). Written as DNA, the CDR3 is TGCAGTGCGAGACAGTCCGGGGAGCTGTTTTTT. This gives the protein CSARQSGELFF.

The chain employs TRBV5-1 and TRBJ2-7; D unresolved. The CDR3 length is 13 residues. V lost 0 bases to trimming and J lost 2 bases, with 6 bases between them. Germline V gene sequence: CDR1 SGHRS, CDR2 YFSETQ. CDR3 residues: CASSLDLTYEQYF. The DNA for the CDR3 is TGCGCCAGCAGCTTGGACTTAACCTACGAGCAGTACTTC. The full variable domain, in which reference TRBV5-1 and TRBJ2-7 provide the parts outside the CDR3, is KAGVTQTPRYLIKTRGQQVTLSCSPISGHRSVSWYQQTPGQGLQFLFEYFSETQRNKGNFPGRFSGRQFSNSRSEMNVSTLELGDSALYLCASSLDLTYEQYFGPGTRLTVT.

The chain links TRBV18 to TRBJ2-7, with D perhaps matching TRBD1 or TRBD2 (5 bases each). The V end lost 4 bases, the J end lost 5 bases, and 9 bases lay between the germline ends. The length of the CDR3 is 12 residues. CDR1 and CDR2 from the germline V gene are KGHSH and LQKENI. This chain's CDR3 is CASSLLGDEQYF. The CDR3 bases are TGTGCCAGCTCACTTCTGGGGGACGAGCAGTACTTC.

V is TRBV5-6 and J is TRBJ2-7, with 10 bases matching TRBD2. Unmatched junction bases numbered 11, after V lost 3 bases and J lost 5 bases. This CDR3 is built from 16 residues. The V gene's germline CDR1 is SGHDT and CDR2 YYEEEE. The CDR3 region has the DNA TGTGCCAGCAGCTCTAGTACTAGCGGGATTCGGGACGAGCAGTACTTC. Protein sequence: CASSSSTSGIRDEQYF.

This chain links TRBV28 with TRBJ2-7; the match to TRBD2 covers 7 bases. The germline V gene encodes CDR1 MDHEN and CDR2 SYDVKM. V lost 8 bases and J lost 0; bases outside the gene matches: 4. The CDR3 contains 13 residues. The CDR3 bases are TGTGCCAGCCACATAGCGGGCTCCTACGAGCAGTACTTC. Translated: CASHIAGSYEQYF. The full variable domain, with the rest looked up from reference TRBV28 and TRBJ2-7, is DVKVTQSSRYLVKRTGEKVFLECVQDMDHENMFWYRQDPGLGLRLIYFSYDVKMKEKGDIPEGYSVSREKKERFSLILESASTNQTSMYLCASHIAGSYEQYFGPGTRLTVT.

This sequence joins TRBV5-1 and TRBJ1-4; TRBD1 matches 8 bases. The CDR3 covers 15 residues. The germline V gene encodes CDR1 SGHRS and CDR2 YFSETQ. V dropped 3 bases and J dropped 3; count of bases not matched to a gene: 4. The CDR3 here is CASSSPDRANEKLFF. CDR3 coding DNA: TGCGCCAGCAGCTCACCGGACAGGGCTAATGAAAAACTGTTTTTT. The full variable domain, completed using reference TRBV5-1 and TRBJ1-4, is KAGVTQTPRYLIKTRGQQVTLSCSPISGHRSVSWYQQTPGQGLQFLFEYFSETQRNKGNFPGRFSGRQFSNSRSEMNVSTLELGDSALYLCASSSPDRANEKLFFGSGTQLSVL.

The gene calls are TRBV30 and TRBJ2-3; D is unresolved. CDR3 length: 12 amino acids. Germline assignment: CDR1 GTSNPN and CDR2 SVGIG (reference sequence). Trimming took off 2 bases at V and 4 bases at J, with 7 bases between the two ends. CDR3 DNA sequence: TGTGCCTGGAGTAGACAAGCAGATACGCAGTATTTT. This sequence encodes CAWSRQADTQYF. Variable domain in full (rest from reference TRBV30 and TRBJ2-3): SQTIHQWPATLVQPVGSPLSLECTVEGTSNPNLYWYRQAAGRGLQLLFYSVGIGQISSEVPQNLSASRPQDRQFILSSKKLLLSDSGFYLCAWSRQADTQYFGPGTRLTVL.

About this clone: The sample has other DNA sequences that encode this CDR3 too. The chain has TRBV5-1 and TRBJ2-2; D ambiguous. This CDR3 is built from 15 residues. The ends were cut back, 0 bases at V and 6 bases at J, with 12 bases in the middle. CDR1 is SGHRS and CDR2 is YFSETQ in the germline V gene. CDR3 DNA sequence: TGCGCCAGCAGCTTGGCGTTAGCCGGCCCCGGGGAGCTGTTTTTT. Its protein product is CASSLALAGPGELFF.

The V and J genes are TRBV19 and TRBJ1-2; D is ambiguous. The CDR3 length is 12 residues. From germline, CDR1 is LNHDA and CDR2 SQIVND (reference sequence). V shed 6 bases and J shed 8 bases, with 13 bases lying between them. DNA for the CDR3: TGTGCCAGTAGAGCCGGGTCCCGGGGCTACACCTTC. It yields the protein CASRAGSRGYTF. Combining the CDR3 with reference TRBV19 and TRBJ1-2 gives the whole variable domain DGGITQSPKYLFRKEGQNVTLSCEQNLNHDAMYWYRQDPGQGLRLIYYSQIVNDFQKGDIAEGYSVSREKKESFPLTVTSAQKNPTAFYLCASRAGSRGYTFGSGTRLTVV.

The CDR3 DNA reads TGTGCCAGCCCCAGCGGGACCCAGTACTTC. It encodes CASPSGTQYF. This chain joins TRBV6-4 and TRBJ2-5; weak D call: TRBD2 (5 bases). Trimming pared 8 bases from V and 7 bases from J, leaving 8 bases between. Germline V lookup: CDR1 MRHNA, CDR2 SNTAGT. This CDR3 contains 10 residues.

The rearrangement links TRBV4-1 to TRBJ1-2; no clear D gene. Looked up from germline, CDR1 is MGHRA and CDR2 is YSYEKL. Trimming took 0 bases from V and 5 from J, leaving 10 bases between them. The length of the CDR3 is 14 residues. The CDR3 loop reads CASSQDGVKYGYTF. CDR3 sequence (DNA): TGCGCCAGCAGCCAAGACGGGGTAAAATATGGCTACACCTTC.

The CDR3 is CASSVKGAGAGNTIYF. The CDR3, as DNA: TGTGCCAGCAGCGTCAAGGGGGCCGGGGCGGGAAACACCATATATTTT. The chain joins TRBV9 to TRBJ1-3; TRBD1 agrees at 7 bases. The germline gives CDR1 SGDLS, CDR2 YYNGEE. This CDR3 spans 16 amino acids. V gave up 2 bases and J gave up 4 bases; unmatched junction bases: 9.

The chain links TRBV13 to TRBJ1-2, with D possibly being TRBD1 (5 bases). Germline V gene lookup returns CDR1 PRHDT and CDR2 FYEKMQ (reference sequence). Trimming removed 5 bases at V and 4 bases at J, with 17 bases between. The CDR3 has 15 amino acids. The CDR3, as DNA: TGTGCCAGCAGCCAGGGCACCGGGACTCCCTATGGCTACACCTTC. Translation gives CASSQGTGTPYGYTF.

This rearrangement joins TRBV6-1 to TRBJ2-1; D ambiguous. The CDR3 is made up of 13 amino acids. Germline V gene data show CDR1 as MNHNS and CDR2 as SASEGT. The V gene lost 3 bases and the J gene lost 5 bases, with 8 bases spanning the gap. CDR3 nucleotide sequence: TGTGCCAGCAGTGATGCGGAGAACAATGAGCAGTTCTTC. It is translated as CASSDAENNEQFF.

The rearrangement joins TRBV19 to TRBJ2-7; D tentatively reads TRBD1 or TRBD2 (5 bases each). The germline gives CDR1 LNHDA, CDR2 SQIVND (reference sequence). The CDR3 is made up of 16 amino acids. Trimming removed 5 bases at V and 2 bases at J, with 19 bases between. The CDR3 bases are TGTGCCAGTAGTCCCCAAGGGACCGGGGCTACCTACGAGCAGTACTTC. Its protein is CASSPQGTGATYEQYF.

The chain recombines TRBV12-5 with TRBJ2-3; 16 bases fit TRBD2. Germline lookup yields CDR1 LGHNT and CDR2 FRNRAP. This CDR3 region has 16 residues. Trimming at V came to 4 bases and at J to 7 bases, leaving 5 bases not matched to a gene. This CDR3 is CASGSGLAGGSYTQYF. The CDR3 nucleotides are TGTGCTAGTGGTTCGGGACTAGCGGGGGGGAGTTATACGCAGTATTTT.